The 21 T cell receptor beta chains in this list originate from one sample, sequenced in a study of CXCR3-negative and CXCR3-positive naive CD8 T cells. The authors made the TRB cDNA libraries by 5' RACE using UMI labels. TCRdb reprocessed the 5' RACE reads and keeps a single row for each CDR3 protein, giving no DNA. This sample's clone table lists over 55,000 distinct CDR3 sequences. Their specific antigens are unknown. Whole-study results and caveats: Naive CXCR3-positive cells had TRB CDR3s more hydrophobic than those of CXCR3-negative naive cells.

The sample was naive CXCR3+ CD8+ T cells from blood. This sample's subset: CD45RO-CCR7+CD27+CD95- naive CD8+ T cells expressing CXCR3 (TNR3+). These receptors were obtained from a human donor in good health. Some clones in this sample may be carry-over from other donors' samples.

The V gene is TRBV29-1, the J gene TRBJ2-1; TCRdb's D call of TRBD1 is untestable without DNA. The V gene's germline CDR1 is SQVTM and CDR2 ANQGSEA. There are 12 residues in the CDR3. CDR3 sequence reads: CSVDMTGEEQFF.

The chain is built from TRBV4-3 and TRBJ2-7. CDR3 length equals 14 residues. Germline CDR1 is LGHNA and CDR2 is YSLEER. CDR3 amino acids: CASSQDHGSYEQYF.

The rearrangement uses TRBV7-2 and TRBJ2-3; TCRdb's assignment of TRBD1 cannot be checked, as there is no DNA. Germline values: CDR1 SGHTA, CDR2 FQGNSA. This CDR3 contains 15 residues. The CDR3: CASSQTGGAADTQYF. Full variable domain (remainder filled in from reference TRBV7-2 and TRBJ2-3): GAGVSQSPSNKVTEKGKDVELRCDPISGHTALYWYRQSLGQGLEFLIYFQGNSAPDKSGLPSDRFSAERTGGSVSTLTIQRTQQEDSAVYLCASSQTGGAADTQYFGPGTRLTVL.

CDR3: CASSPRAGNEQYF. The chain uses TRBV7-9 and TRBJ2-7; TCRdb lists TRBD2, though no DNA is available to test this call. Germline CDR1 and CDR2: SEHNR and FQNEAQ (reference sequence). The CDR3 sequence is 13 residues long. Supplemented by reference TRBV7-9 and TRBJ2-7, the full variable domain reads DTGVSQNPRHKITKRGQNVTFRCDPISEHNRLYWYRQTLGQGPEFLTYFQNEAQLEKSRLLSDRFSAERPKGSFSTLEIQRTEQGDSAMYLCASSPRAGNEQYFGPGTRLTVT.

The chain recombines TRBV9 with TRBJ1-1. Germline loops: CDR1 SGDLS, CDR2 YYNGEE. The CDR3 loop spans 14 amino acids. The CDR3 sequence is CASSVGQIGTEAFF. Full variable domain (outside the CDR3, taken from reference TRBV9 and TRBJ1-1): DSGVTQTPKHLITATGQRVTLRCSPRSGDLSVYWYQQSLDQGLQFLIQYYNGEERAKGNILERFSAQQFPDLHSELNLSSLELGDSALYFCASSVGQIGTEAFFGQGTRLTVV.

CDR3 region: CASSTVISSSYEQYF. This rearrangement joins TRBV7-9 to TRBJ2-7. The CDR3 extends over 15 amino acids. The germline V gene encodes CDR1 SEHNR and CDR2 FQNEAQ (reference sequence).

The rearrangement links TRBV6-4 to TRBJ2-3; TCRdb designates TRBD2, a call that cannot be tested without DNA. The CDR3 spans 13 residues. Germline loops: CDR1 MRHNA, CDR2 SNTAGT. The chain's CDR3 is CASSASGTDTQYF.

The chain couples TRBV5-6 to TRBJ2-5; with no DNA, the TCRdb D assignment of TRBD1 cannot be verified. In germline, CDR1 is SGHDT, CDR2 YYEEEE. This CDR3 contains 11 residues. The CDR3 reads CASSLAGDRDF. Full variable domain (rest looked up from reference TRBV5-6 and TRBJ2-5): DAGVTQSPTHLIKTRGQQVTLRCSPKSGHDTVSWYQQALGQGPQFIFQYYEEEERQRGNFPDRFSGHQFPNYSSELNVNALLLGDSALYLCASSLAGDRDFGPGTRLLVL.

This chain links TRBV7-9 with TRBJ2-7; there is no DNA to check the TCRdb D call of TRBD1. The CDR3 totals 15 residues. CDR1 SEHNR and CDR2 FQNEAQ come from the germline V gene (reference sequence). The CDR3 reads CASSLGDREGYEQYF. Full variable domain (outside the CDR3, taken from reference TRBV7-9 and TRBJ2-7): DTGVSQNPRHKITKRGQNVTFRCDPISEHNRLYWYRQTLGQGPEFLTYFQNEAQLEKSRLLSDRFSAERPKGSFSTLEIQRTEQGDSAMYLCASSLGDREGYEQYFGPGTRLTVT.

V is TRBV7-2 and J is TRBJ2-1; TCRdb indicates TRBD2, and absent DNA this call remains unverified. The CDR3 has 15 residues. Looked up from germline, CDR1 is SGHTA and CDR2 is FQGNSA. The chain's CDR3 is CASSPGLAGANEQFF.

By frequency, this clonotype registers medium-sized (0.01 to 0.1%). The V and J genes are TRBV4-3 and TRBJ2-7; the D call of TRBD1 rests on TCRdb alone, since no DNA is present to check it. CDR3 length: 14 residues. Germline V CDR1 and CDR2: LGHNA, YSLEER. CDR3 in amino acids: CASSQERGGYEQYF.

The chain employs TRBV12-3 or TRBV12-4 and TRBJ1-2; absent DNA, TCRdb's TRBD1 call cannot be checked. The CDR3 has 15 residues. The chain's CDR3 is CASGPGTGAAPGYTF.

The CDR3 sequence: CASSLGGGTWELFF. The V call is TRBV7-2, the J call TRBJ2-2; TCRdb lists TRBD1, though no DNA is available to test this call. Germline V gives CDR1 SGHTA, CDR2 FQGNSA. This CDR3 region has 14 residues.

The V call is TRBV25-1, the J call TRBJ2-5; the D call of TRBD1 rests on TCRdb alone, since no DNA is present to check it. The CDR3 totals 15 residues. From germline, CDR1 is MGHDK and CDR2 SYGVNS. Here the CDR3 reads CASRGTGVGKETQYF.

The chain couples TRBV29-1 to TRBJ2-1. The germline V gene has CDR1 SQVTM and CDR2 ANQGSEA. The CDR3 has 12 amino acids. Here the CDR3 reads CSVVGNGNEQFF.

The chain combines TRBV14 with TRBJ1-3. Germline CDR1 reads SGHDN; CDR2 reads FVKESK. The CDR3 loop spans 18 amino acids. This CDR3 reads CASSQGQPYGELGNTIYF.

V usage is TRBV3-1 and J usage is TRBJ2-7. Per the germline V gene, CDR1 is LGHDT and CDR2 is YNNKEL (reference sequence). CDR3 size: 14 residues. The CDR3 reads CASSQDSRVYEQYF.

This sequence joins TRBV20-1 and TRBJ2-5; there is no DNA to check the TCRdb D call of TRBD2. The CDR3 runs to 16 residues. Germline V CDR1 and CDR2: DFQATT, SNEGSKA (reference sequence). CDR3 in amino acids: CSAETSGGSYQETQYF.

V gene TRBV6-4 combines with J gene TRBJ2-7; TCRdb proposes TRBD1, but this gene call is untestable without DNA. Germline CDR1 MRHNA, CDR2 SNTAGT. CDR3 size: 13 residues. The CDR3 sequence: CASSPQDRDEQYF.

This sequence joins TRBV12-3 or TRBV12-4 and TRBJ2-4; the TRBD2 assignment by TCRdb is unverifiable without DNA. This CDR3 has 14 residues. Here the CDR3 reads CASSLRESSNIQYF.

The rearrangement links TRBV20-1 to TRBJ2-7; the D call from TCRdb, TRBD1, cannot be confirmed without DNA. The CDR3 is made up of 12 amino acids. Germline V CDR1 and CDR2: DFQATT, SNEGSKA (reference sequence). The CDR3 sequence: CSARLGDHEQYF.